The source of this TCR beta chain is a study of shared clonotypes between healthy human individuals. Germline CDR1 KGHSH, CDR2 LQKENI. This CDR3 has 14 amino acids. V lost 6 bases, J lost 3 bases, and 15 bases lay in between. Execution of the assay was at deep level. Assay used: immunoSEQ multiplex PCR; TCRdb lists only in-frame clones, some missing. Of fewer than 1.8 million clones detected, roughly 98.5% appear once; the ten largest clones hold under 0.45%. The V call is TRBV18, the J call TRBJ2-7, with TRBD1 as a possible D gene (6 bases). Sequencing was done on a sample of naive CD4+ T cells sorted from blood. Subset noted: CD45RA+ positively selected. This clonotype was sampled from a young man in good health. CDR3 sequence reads: CASSPRGGHYEQYF. CDR3 nucleotides: TGTGCCAGCTCCCCCCGAGGGGGACACTACGAGCAGTACTTC.